This T cell receptor (beta chain) was documented in a study of shared clonotypes between healthy human individuals. Across the study: The study enrolled a couple of women and three men aged 18 to 49.

Looked up from germline, CDR1 is LNHDA and CDR2 is SQIVND (reference sequence). The CDR3 is 14 amino acids. The V gene end was trimmed by 6 bases and the J gene end by 6 bases; junction bases not matched to a gene: 5. Each cell subset's genomic DNA was divided evenly among several immunoSEQ plates. Assay: immunoSEQ multiplex PCR; the TCRdb copy retains only in-frame clones and omits some. This sample has roughly 2.4 million clones, with approximately 95% found just once. The clonotype was recovered from a young man in good health. The chain employs TRBV19 and TRBJ1-6, with 7 bases matching TRBD1. The sample consisted of naive CD4+ T cells sorted from blood. This sample's subset: CD45RA+ positively selected. This CDR3 reads CASRPQGSNSPLHF. CDR3 nucleotide sequence: TGTGCCAGTAGGCCACAGGGGAGTAATTCACCCCTCCACTTT.